A selection of T cell receptor beta chains follows, all from one sample in a study of T cell changes during pregnancy in multiple sclerosis. Clones were sequenced by immunoSEQ multiplex PCR, and TCRdb holds only the in-frame ones, with some missing. The data contain about 76,000 clones, roughly 93% of them singletons. The material sequenced was peripheral blood, taken in the second trimester of pregnancy. The receptors derive from a female donor with multiple sclerosis, enrolled in a pregnancy study. Both conserved end residues are trimmed from each CDR3. A D gene is named only where the DNA matches it firmly.

J gene: TRBJ1-2
CDR3 length: 11
D gene: TRBD1
V gene: TRBV18
CDR3 protein: ASSPRDRDGYT

J gene: TRBJ1-6
CDR3 length: 12
D gene: NA
V gene: TRBV19
CDR3 protein: ASRVGTRGSPLH

J gene: TRBJ2-7
CDR3 length: 14
D gene: NA
V gene: TRBV19
CDR3 protein: ASSIGYGDRSYEQY

J gene: TRBJ2-7
CDR3 length: 14
D gene: TRBD1
V gene: TRBV14
CDR3 protein: ASSQDGTGIRYEQY

J gene: TRBJ1-4
CDR3 length: 13
D gene: TRBD1
V gene: TRBV15
CDR3 protein: ATSYASGQAEKLF

J gene: TRBJ1-4
CDR3 length: 11
D gene: NA
V gene: TRBV2
CDR3 protein: ASRAGGNEKLF

J gene: TRBJ1-2
CDR3 length: 9
D gene: NA
V gene: TRBV20-1
CDR3 protein: SARPDRGYT

J gene: TRBJ1-6
CDR3 length: 13
D gene: TRBD1
V gene: TRBV11-2
CDR3 protein: ASSHSRDSNSPLH

J gene: TRBJ1-1
CDR3 length: 12
D gene: NA
V gene: TRBV27
CDR3 protein: ASSLRTGLREAF

J gene: TRBJ1-5
CDR3 length: 14
D gene: NA
V gene: TRBV6-1
CDR3 protein: ASSEATRVEYQPQH

J gene: TRBJ1-2
CDR3 length: 9
D gene: NA
V gene: TRBV7-9
CDR3 protein: ASSPDYGYT

J gene: TRBJ2-2
CDR3 length: 15
D gene: TRBD2
V gene: TRBV7-2
CDR3 protein: ASSLDVTSGLTGELF

J gene: TRBJ1-1
CDR3 length: 10
D gene: NA
V gene: TRBV2
CDR3 protein: ASGREVTEAF

J gene: TRBJ1-1
CDR3 length: 13
D gene: NA
V gene: TRBV5-8
CDR3 protein: ASSWARAVNTEAF

J gene: TRBJ2-7
CDR3 length: 14
D gene: NA
V gene: TRBV27
CDR3 protein: ASSRNAVPGSYEQY

J gene: TRBJ2-1
CDR3 length: 15
D gene: TRBD1
V gene: TRBV19
CDR3 protein: ASSIDRPGGSGNEQF

J gene: TRBJ2-5
CDR3 length: 13
D gene: TRBD2
V gene: TRBV5-6
CDR3 protein: ASSLGSGGLETQY

J gene: TRBJ1-5
CDR3 length: 13
D gene: NA
V gene: TRBV6-4
CDR3 protein: ASSVNAQGNQPQH

J gene: TRBJ2-7
CDR3 length: 15
D gene: TRBD2
V gene: TRBV27
CDR3 protein: ASSGSYTGSGGAGWY

J gene: TRBJ2-7
CDR3 length: 11
D gene: NA
V gene: TRBV10-1
CDR3 protein: ASSDRSSYEQY